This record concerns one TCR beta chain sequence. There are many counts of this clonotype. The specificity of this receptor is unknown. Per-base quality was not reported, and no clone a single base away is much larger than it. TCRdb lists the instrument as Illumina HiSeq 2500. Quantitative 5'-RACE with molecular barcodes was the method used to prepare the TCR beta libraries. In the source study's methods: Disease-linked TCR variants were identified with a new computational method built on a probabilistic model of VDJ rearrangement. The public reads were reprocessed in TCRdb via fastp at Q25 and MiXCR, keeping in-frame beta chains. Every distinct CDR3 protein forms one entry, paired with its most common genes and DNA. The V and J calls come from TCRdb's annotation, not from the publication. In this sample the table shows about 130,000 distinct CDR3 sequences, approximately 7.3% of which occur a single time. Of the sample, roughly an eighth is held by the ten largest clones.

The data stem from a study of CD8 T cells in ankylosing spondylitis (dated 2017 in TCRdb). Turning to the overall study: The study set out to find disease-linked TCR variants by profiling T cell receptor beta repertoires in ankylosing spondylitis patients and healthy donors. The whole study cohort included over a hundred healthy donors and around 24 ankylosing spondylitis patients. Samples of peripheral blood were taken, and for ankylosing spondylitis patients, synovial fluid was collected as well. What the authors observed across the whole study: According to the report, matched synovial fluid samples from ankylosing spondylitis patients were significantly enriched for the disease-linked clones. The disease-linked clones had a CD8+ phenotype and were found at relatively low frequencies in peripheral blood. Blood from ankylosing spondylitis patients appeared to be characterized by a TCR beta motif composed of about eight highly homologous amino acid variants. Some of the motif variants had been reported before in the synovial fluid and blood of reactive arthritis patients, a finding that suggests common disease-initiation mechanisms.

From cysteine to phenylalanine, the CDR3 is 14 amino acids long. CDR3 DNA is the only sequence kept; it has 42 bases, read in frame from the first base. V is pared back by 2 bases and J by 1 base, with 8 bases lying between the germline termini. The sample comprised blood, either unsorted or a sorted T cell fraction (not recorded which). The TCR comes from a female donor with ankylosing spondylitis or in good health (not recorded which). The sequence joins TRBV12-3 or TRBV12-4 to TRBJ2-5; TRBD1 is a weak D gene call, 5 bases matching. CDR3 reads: CASSLTRAQETQYF. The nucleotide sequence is TGTGCCAGCAGTTTAACCAGGGCCCAAGAGACCCAGTACTTC.